This is a list of T cell receptor beta chains from one sample in a study of Graves' ophthalmopathy and Graves' hyperthyroidism. MiXCR, applied by TCRdb to the multiplex PCR reads, yields one record per CDR3 protein. The sample shows some 350,000 distinct CDR3 sequences, about a sixth of them seen only once. Sequencing was done on a sample of peripheral blood. All receptors come from an adult woman with stable Graves' hyperthyroidism. Both conserved end residues are part of each CDR3. A D gene is named only where the DNA matches it firmly. Only part of the rows carry a size: once, few, many, or a class if the clone is expanded.

TRBJ2-4 | TRBV15 | TRBD2 | - | TGTGCCACCAGCAGGACACTAGCGGGGCAAGCCAAAAACATTCAGTACTTC | CATSRTLAGQAKNIQYF
TRBJ2-5 | TRBV27 | - | many | TGTGCCAGCAGTTTCTACCGGGACGCAGAGACCCAGTACTTC | CASSFYRDAETQYF
TRBJ1-1 | TRBV7-2 | - | many | TGTGCCAGCAGCCCCCCGGGACGCATGGGCACTGAAGCTTTCTTT | CASSPPGRMGTEAFF
TRBJ1-2 | TRBV6-1 | - | - | TGTGCCAGCAGAGCTCAGGGAGGGAGCTGGGGCTACACCTTC | CASRAQGGSWGYTF
TRBJ2-7 | TRBV5-1 | - | many | TGCGCCAGCAGCTTGGCCGTTGAAGACGAGCAGTACTTC | CASSLAVEDEQYF
TRBJ2-5 | TRBV20-1 | - | many | TGCAGTGCTAGTCAAGCGGAAGAGACCCAGTACTTC | CSASQAEETQYF
TRBJ2-7 | TRBV4-2 | TRBD1 | many | TGTGCCAGCAGCCAAGCCGCCGGGACAGGGGGTTACGAGCAGTACTTC | CASSQAAGTGGYEQYF
TRBJ2-2 | TRBV27 | - | many | TGTGCCAGCAGTTTTAACGGGAGGAACACCGGGGAGCTGTTTTTT | CASSFNGRNTGELFF
TRBJ2-7 | TRBV20-1 | - | many | TGCAGTGCTAGAGCTTCCGCACAGGGAAGCGGCTACGAGCAGTACTTC | CSARASAQGSGYEQYF
TRBJ1-1 | TRBV10-3 | - | - | TGTGCCATCAGTACTGACACTGAAGCTTTCTTT | CAISTDTEAFF
TRBJ1-5 | TRBV6-6 | TRBD1 | many | TGTGCCACACCGGGACAGGGCCCGTTTCGCCATAGCAATCAGCCCCAGCATTTT | CATPGQGPFRHSNQPQHF
TRBJ2-5 | TRBV24-1 | - | many | TGTGCCACCAGTGACGCAGGGAAGTACCAAGAGACCCAGTACTTC | CATSDAGKYQETQYF
TRBJ2-3 | TRBV27 | TRBD1 | many | TGTGCCAGCAGTCCTCGACAGGGGGCTAGCGCTTACACAGATACGCAGTATTTT | CASSPRQGASAYTDTQYF
TRBJ1-2 | TRBV5-6 | - | many | TGTGCCAGCGGCCTCCCACCGGCAGCATTCAACTATGGCTACACCTTC | CASGLPPAAFNYGYTF
TRBJ2-7 | TRBV7-2 | TRBD2 | many | TGTGCCAGCAGCTTAGGGCGGGAGGGCCTATACGAGCAGTACTTC | CASSLGREGLYEQYF
TRBJ1-1 | TRBV28 | TRBD1 | many | TGTGCCAGCAGTTTACGGACAGGGCGGGGGACTGAAGCTTTCTTT | CASSLRTGRGTEAFF
TRBJ2-7 | TRBV7-9 | - | many | TGTGCCAGCAGCGGACAGCCCTACGAGCAGTACTTC | CASSGQPYEQYF
TRBJ1-1 | TRBV12-3/TRBV12-4 | - | - | TGTGCCAGCACATCTTTGGTTCGGACTGAAGCTTTCTTT | CASTSLVRTEAFF
TRBJ2-6 | TRBV4-1 | TRBD1 | - | TGCGCCAGCAGCCAGGGACAGGCCCTCTCTGGGGCCAACGTCCTGACTTTC | CASSQGQALSGANVLTF
TRBJ1-3 | TRBV15 | - | many | TGTGCCACCAGCATCGACTCTGGAAACACCATATATTTT | CATSIDSGNTIYF
TRBJ2-2 | TRBV20-1 | - | many | TGCAGTGCCTCCTCCTCTGTGAACACCGGGGAGCTGTTTTTT | CSASSSVNTGELFF
TRBJ1-2 | TRBV6-1 | - | many | TGTGCCAGCAGTGGCGCAGGTGATAACTATGGCTACACCTTC | CASSGAGDNYGYTF
TRBJ2-5 | TRBV6-1 | TRBD2 | many | TGTGCCAGCAGTCAGAATAGCGGGATCGGGCAAGAGACCCAGTACTTC | CASSQNSGIGQETQYF
TRBJ2-4 | TRBV27 | TRBD1 | many | TGTGCCAGCAGTCCACGGCCCTCCGGGACAGGAAAAAACATTCAGTACTTC | CASSPRPSGTGKNIQYF
TRBJ1-1 | TRBV15 | - | many | TGTGCCACCAGCAGGAGAGGGAGCACTGAAGCTTTCTTT | CATSRRGSTEAFF
TRBJ2-1 | TRBV4-3 | TRBD2 | - | TGCGCCAGCAGCCAAGTGGTTTGGGGAGGGCAGGACTACAATGAGCAGTTCTTC | CASSQVVWGGQDYNEQFF
TRBJ1-2 | TRBV27 | - | many | TGTGCCAGCAGTACACCGACGGGGGTCTACACCTTC | CASSTPTGVYTF
TRBJ1-1 | TRBV5-8 | - | few | TGTGCCAGCAGCCCGGAAGTCCTGTTT | CASSPEVLF
TRBJ2-5 | TRBV6-2/TRBV6-3 | - | - | TGTGCCAGCAAACGGGCGGGACCCTTTGTGGGGTGGACCCAGTACTTC | CASKRAGPFVGWTQYF